This T cell receptor (beta chain) was documented in a study of response to subunit inactivated influenza vaccine. TCRdb passed the RT-PCR reads through MiXCR, listing each CDR3 protein once. The sample carries 150,000 to 200,000 distinct CDR3 sequences, approximately 9.2% recorded once. General observations from the study: A suggestion made by the authors is that each seasonal influenza vaccination recruits few new T cells.

The ends were cut back, 2 bases at V and 7 bases at J, with 23 bases in the middle. Germline values: CDR1 KGHDR, CDR2 SFDVKD. The CDR3 contains 18 residues. Details on this clonotype: Antigen unknown.

J is TRBJ2-1 and V is TRBV24-1, with D tentatively TRBD1 or TRBD2 (6 bases each). Material: non-naive T cells sorted from PBMCs, obtained on the day of vaccination. This receptor was identified in a man aged 50-59 years who received an inactivated influenza vaccine. The CDR3 nucleotides are TGTGCCACCAGTGATTCGGGGAAAGGGGGGAGAGAGGGGAATGAGCAGTTCTTC. Amino acid sequence: CATSDSGKGGREGNEQFF.